This TCR beta chain is drawn from a study of shared clonotypes between healthy human individuals. In the case of this clone: No antigen is known for it.

The germline V gene has CDR1 LGHNA and CDR2 YNFKEQ. The CDR3 is 17 amino acids. The ends were cut back, 3 bases at V and 1 base at J, with 18 bases in the middle. General study findings and limits: On the whole, naive subsets had larger estimated richness than memory subsets had.

An assay was performed, and its level was deep. Repertoires were generated with immunoSEQ multiplex PCR, while TCRdb's copy carries only in-frame clones and drops some. The table records some 1 million clones, around 75% of them present only once. The chain uses TRBV4-2 and TRBJ1-1, with D possibly matching TRBD1 (6 bases). This TCR was recovered from a man between 18 and 35 years old in good health. Sequences were obtained from memory CD4+ T cells sorted from blood. Stated subset: CD45RA-negative fraction. CDR3 amino acids: CASSQVVGGPGNTEAFF. CDR3 nucleotide sequence: TGTGCCAGCAGCCAGGTGGTGGGGGGGCCGGGGAACACTGAAGCTTTCTTT.